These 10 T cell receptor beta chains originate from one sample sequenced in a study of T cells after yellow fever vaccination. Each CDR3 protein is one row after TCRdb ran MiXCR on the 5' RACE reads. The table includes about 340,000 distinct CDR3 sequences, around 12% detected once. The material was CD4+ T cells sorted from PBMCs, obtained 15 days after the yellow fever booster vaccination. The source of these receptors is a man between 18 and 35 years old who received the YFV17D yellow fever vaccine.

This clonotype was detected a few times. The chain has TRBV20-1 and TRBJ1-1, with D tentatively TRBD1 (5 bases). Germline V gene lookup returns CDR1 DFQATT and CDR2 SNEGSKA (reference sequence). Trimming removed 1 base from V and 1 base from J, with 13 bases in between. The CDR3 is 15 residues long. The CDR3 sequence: CSARGMGQGNTEAFF. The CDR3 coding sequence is TGCAGTGCTAGAGGAATGGGGCAGGGGAACACTGAAGCTTTCTTT.

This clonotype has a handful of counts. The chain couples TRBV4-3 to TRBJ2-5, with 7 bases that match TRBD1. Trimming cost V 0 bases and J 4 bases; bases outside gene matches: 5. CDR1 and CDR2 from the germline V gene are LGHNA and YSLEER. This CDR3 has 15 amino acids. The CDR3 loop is CASSQDWHRGETQYF. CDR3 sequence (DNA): TGCGCCAGCAGCCAAGATTGGCACAGGGGAGAGACCCAGTACTTC.

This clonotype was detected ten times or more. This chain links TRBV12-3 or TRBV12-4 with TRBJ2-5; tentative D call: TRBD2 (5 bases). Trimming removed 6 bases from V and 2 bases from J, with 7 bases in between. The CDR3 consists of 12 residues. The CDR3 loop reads CASRGLQETQYF. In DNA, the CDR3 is TGTGCCAGCAGAGGACTTCAAGAGACCCAGTACTTC.

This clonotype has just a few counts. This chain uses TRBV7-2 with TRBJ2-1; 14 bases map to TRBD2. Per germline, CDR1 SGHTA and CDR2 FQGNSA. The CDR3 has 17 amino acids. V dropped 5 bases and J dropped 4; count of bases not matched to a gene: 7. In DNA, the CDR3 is TGTGCCAGCAGCACCAGGACTAGCGGGGGGCTGTACAATGAGCAGTTCTTC. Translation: CASSTRTSGGLYNEQFF.

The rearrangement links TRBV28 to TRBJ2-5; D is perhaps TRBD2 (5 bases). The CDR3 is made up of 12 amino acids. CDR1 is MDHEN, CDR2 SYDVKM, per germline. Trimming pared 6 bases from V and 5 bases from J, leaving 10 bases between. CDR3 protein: CASRRGWETQYF. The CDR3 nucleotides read TGTGCCAGCAGGAGAGGGTGGGAGACCCAGTACTTC. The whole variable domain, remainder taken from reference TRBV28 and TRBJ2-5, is DVKVTQSSRYLVKRTGEKVFLECVQDMDHENMFWYRQDPGLGLRLIYFSYDVKMKEKGDIPEGYSVSREKKERFSLILESASTNQTSMYLCASRRGWETQYFGPGTRLLVL.

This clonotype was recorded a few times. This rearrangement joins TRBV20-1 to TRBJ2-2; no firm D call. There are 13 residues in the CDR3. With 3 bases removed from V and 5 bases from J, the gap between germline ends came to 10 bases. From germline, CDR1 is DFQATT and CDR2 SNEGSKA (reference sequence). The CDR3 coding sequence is TGCAGTGCTAGGTATCCTTTTACCGGGGAGCTGTTTTTT. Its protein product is CSARYPFTGELFF.

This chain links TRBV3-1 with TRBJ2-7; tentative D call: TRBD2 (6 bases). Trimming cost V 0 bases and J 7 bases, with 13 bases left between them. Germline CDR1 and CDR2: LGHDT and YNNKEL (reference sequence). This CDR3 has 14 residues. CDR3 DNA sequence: TGTGCCAGCAGCCAAGATCTGGCTAGCGATGAGCAGTACTTC. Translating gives CASSQDLASDEQYF.

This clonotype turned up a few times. The DNA for the CDR3 is TGTGCCAGCAGTTTCTGGCAGGGGGCTAACTATGGCTACACCTTC. Protein product: CASSFWQGANYGYTF. This sequence joins TRBV12-3 or TRBV12-4 and TRBJ1-2; 7 bases are a match to TRBD1. The CDR3 consists of 15 residues. Trimming took 3 bases from V and 0 from J; bases not matched to a gene: 4.

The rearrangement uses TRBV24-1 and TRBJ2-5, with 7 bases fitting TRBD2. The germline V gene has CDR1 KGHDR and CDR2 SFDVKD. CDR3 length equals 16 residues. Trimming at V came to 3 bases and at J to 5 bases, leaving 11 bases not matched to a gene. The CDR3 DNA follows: TGTGCCACCAGTGATGCGGGGCAGGGAGCGGGGGAGACCCAGTACTTC. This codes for CATSDAGQGAGETQYF.

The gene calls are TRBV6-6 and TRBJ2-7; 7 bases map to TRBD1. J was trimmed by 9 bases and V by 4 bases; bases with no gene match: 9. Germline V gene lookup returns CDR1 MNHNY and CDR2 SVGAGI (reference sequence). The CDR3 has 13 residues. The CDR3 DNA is TGTGCCAGCAGTTCTAGGGGGCCCGGGACGCAGTACGTC. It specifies CASSSRGPGTQYV.